This TCR beta chain came from a study of cytomegalovirus exposure and HLA in healthy donors. The primer mix had 60 Vbeta and 13 Jbeta primers. The assay was immunoSEQ multiplex PCR, and TCRdb's table has in-frame clones only and misses some. The table records about 96,000 clones, roughly 74% of them present only once. This clone was counted once. A read error may produce the germline difference seen at one junction end. The germline CDR1 and CDR2 sequences are SEHNR and FQNEAQ (reference sequence). The length of the CDR3 is 16 residues. The genes are TRBV7-9 and TRBJ2-3, with 12 bases that match TRBD2. Sequenced material: PBMCs. The receptor was derived from an older woman in good health and CMV-seropositive. This CDR3 is CSSSFLAGGNTDTQYF. CDR3 in DNA: TGTTCCAGCAGCTTCCTAGCGGGGGGGAACACAGATACGCAGTATTTT.